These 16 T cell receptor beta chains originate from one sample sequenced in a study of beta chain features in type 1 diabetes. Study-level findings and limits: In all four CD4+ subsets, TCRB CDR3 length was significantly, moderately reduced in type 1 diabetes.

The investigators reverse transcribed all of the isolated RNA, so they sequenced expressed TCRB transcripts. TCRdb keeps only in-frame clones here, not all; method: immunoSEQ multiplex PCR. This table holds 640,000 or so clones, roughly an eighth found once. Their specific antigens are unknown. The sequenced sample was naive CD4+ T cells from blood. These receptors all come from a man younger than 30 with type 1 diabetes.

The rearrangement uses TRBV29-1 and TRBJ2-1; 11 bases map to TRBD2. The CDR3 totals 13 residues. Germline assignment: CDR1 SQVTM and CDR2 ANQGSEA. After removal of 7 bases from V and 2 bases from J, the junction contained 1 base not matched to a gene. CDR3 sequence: CSGSGGAYNEQFF. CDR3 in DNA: TGCAGCGGTAGCGGGGGGGCCTACAATGAGCAGTTCTTC.

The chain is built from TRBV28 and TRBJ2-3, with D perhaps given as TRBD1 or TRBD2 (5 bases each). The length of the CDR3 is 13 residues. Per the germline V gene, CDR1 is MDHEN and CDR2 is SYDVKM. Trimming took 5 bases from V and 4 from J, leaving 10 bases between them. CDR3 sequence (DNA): TGTGCCAGCAGTGAGGGGTTGGCAGATACGCAGTATTTT. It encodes CASSEGLADTQYF.

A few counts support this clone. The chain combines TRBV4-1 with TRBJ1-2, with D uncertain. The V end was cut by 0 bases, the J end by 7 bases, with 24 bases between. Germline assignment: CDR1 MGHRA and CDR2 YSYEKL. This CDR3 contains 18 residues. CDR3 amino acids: CASSQDGSGGRLTGGYTF. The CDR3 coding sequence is TGCGCCAGCAGCCAAGACGGTAGCGGAGGACGTTTAACTGGTGGCTACACCTTC.

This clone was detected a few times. The chain's CDR3 is CASSEIRLSNEKLFF. Here the CDR3 DNA reads TGTGCCAGCAGTGAGATCCGACTGTCTAATGAAAAACTGTTTTTT. The chain has TRBV2 and TRBJ1-4; unclear D gene. The CDR3 covers 15 residues. Between the trimmed V and J ends, which lost 3 bases and 3 bases, there was a span of 11 bases. In germline, CDR1 is SNHLY, CDR2 FYNNEI.

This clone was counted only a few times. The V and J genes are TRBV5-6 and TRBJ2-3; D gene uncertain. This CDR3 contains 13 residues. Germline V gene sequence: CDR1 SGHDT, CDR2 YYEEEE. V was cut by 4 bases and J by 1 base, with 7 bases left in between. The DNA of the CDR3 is TGTGCCAGCAGCACGTCGGGCACAGATACGCAGTATTTT. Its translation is CASSTSGTDTQYF.

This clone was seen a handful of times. The CDR3 protein is CASSDTSGGYNEQFF. The CDR3 DNA sequence: TGTGCCAGCAGCGATACTAGCGGGGGCTACAATGAGCAGTTCTTC. The chain uses TRBV7-3 and TRBJ2-1; 11 bases agree with TRBD2. CDR3 size: 15 residues. V dropped 5 bases and J dropped 3; count of bases not matched to a gene: 3. Germline loops: CDR1 SGHTA, CDR2 FQGTGA. The variable domain in full, with the rest retrieved from reference TRBV7-3 and TRBJ2-1, is GAGVSQTPSNKVTEKGKYVELRCDPISGHTALYWYRQSLGQGPEFLIYFQGTGAADDSGLPNDRFFAVRPEGSVSTLKIQRTERGDSAVYLCASSDTSGGYNEQFFGPGTRLTVL.

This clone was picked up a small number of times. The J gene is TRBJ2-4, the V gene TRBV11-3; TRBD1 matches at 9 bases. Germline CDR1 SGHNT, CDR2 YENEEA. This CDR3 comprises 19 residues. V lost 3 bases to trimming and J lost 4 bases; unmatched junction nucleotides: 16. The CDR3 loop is CASSFIVGRGTGRKNIQYF. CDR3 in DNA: TGTGCCAGCAGCTTTATCGTCGGCAGGGGGACAGGGAGGAAAAACATTCAGTACTTC. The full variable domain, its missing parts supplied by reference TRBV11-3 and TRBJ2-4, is EAGVVQSPRYKIIEKKQPVAFWCNPISGHNTLYWYLQNLGQGPELLIRYENEEAVDDSQLPKDRFSAERLKGVDSTLKIQPAELGDSAVYLCASSFIVGRGTGRKNIQYFGAGTRLSVL.

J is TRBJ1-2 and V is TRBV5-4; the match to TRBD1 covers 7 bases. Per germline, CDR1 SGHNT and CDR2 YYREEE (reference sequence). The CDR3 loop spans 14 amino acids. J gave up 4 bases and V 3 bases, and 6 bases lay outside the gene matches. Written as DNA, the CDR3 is TGTGCCAGCAGCTACCGGGACAGCTTCTATGGCTACACCTTC. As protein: CASSYRDSFYGYTF. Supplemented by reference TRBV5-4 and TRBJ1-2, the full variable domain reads ETGVTQSPTHLIKTRGQQVTLRCSSQSGHNTVSWYQQALGQGPQFIFQYYREEENGRGNFPPRFSGLQFPNYSSELNVNALELDDSALYLCASSYRDSFYGYTFGSGTRLTVV.

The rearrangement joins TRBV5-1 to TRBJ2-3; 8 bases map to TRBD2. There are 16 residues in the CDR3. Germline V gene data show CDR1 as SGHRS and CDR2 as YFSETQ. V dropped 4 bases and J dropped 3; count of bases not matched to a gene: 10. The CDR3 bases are TGCGCCAGCAGCCCCTTGGGGCGGGGGGCAACAGATACGCAGTATTTT. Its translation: CASSPLGRGATDTQYF. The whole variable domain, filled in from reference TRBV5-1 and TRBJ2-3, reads KAGVTQTPRYLIKTRGQQVTLSCSPISGHRSVSWYQQTPGQGLQFLFEYFSETQRNKGNFPGRFSGRQFSNSRSEMNVSTLELGDSALYLCASSPLGRGATDTQYFGPGTRLTVL.

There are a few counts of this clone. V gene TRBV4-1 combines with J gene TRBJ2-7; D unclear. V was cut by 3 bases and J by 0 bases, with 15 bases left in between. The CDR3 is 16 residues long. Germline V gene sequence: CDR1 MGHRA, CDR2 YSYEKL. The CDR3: CASSHPTGPSSYEQYF. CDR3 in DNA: TGCGCCAGCAGCCACCCCACCGGTCCGAGCTCCTACGAGCAGTACTTC.

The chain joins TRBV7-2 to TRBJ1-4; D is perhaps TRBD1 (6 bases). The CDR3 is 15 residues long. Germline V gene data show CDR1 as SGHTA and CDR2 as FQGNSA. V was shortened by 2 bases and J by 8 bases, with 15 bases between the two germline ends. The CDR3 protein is CASSLLTGSGEKLFF. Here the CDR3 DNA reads TGTGCCAGCAGCTTACTTACAGGGTCGGGCGAAAAACTGTTTTTT.

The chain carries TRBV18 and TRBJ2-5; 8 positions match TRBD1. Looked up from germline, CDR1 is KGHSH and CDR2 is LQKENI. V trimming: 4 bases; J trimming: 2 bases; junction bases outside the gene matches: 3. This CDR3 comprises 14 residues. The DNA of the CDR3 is TGTGCCAGCTCACAGGACAGGGCTCAAGAGACCCAGTACTTC. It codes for CASSQDRAQETQYF.

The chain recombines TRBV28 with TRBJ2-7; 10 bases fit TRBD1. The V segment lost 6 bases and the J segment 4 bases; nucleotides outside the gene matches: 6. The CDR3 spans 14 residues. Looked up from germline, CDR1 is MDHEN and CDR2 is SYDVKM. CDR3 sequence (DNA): TGTGCCAGCAGAAGGACAGGGGGGGTATACGAGCAGTACTTC. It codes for CASRRTGGVYEQYF.

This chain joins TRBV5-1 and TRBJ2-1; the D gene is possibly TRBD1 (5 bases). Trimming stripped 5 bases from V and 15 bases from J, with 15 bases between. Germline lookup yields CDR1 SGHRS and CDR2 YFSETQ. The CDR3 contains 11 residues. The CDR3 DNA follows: TGCGCCAGCAGTTCGACAGTGCTTCTGTTCTTC. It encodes CASSSTVLLFF.

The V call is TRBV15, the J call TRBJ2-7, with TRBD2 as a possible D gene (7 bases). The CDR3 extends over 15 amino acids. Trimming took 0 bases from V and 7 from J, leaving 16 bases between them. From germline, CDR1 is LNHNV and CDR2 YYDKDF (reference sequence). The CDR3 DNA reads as TGTGCCACCAGCAGAGAGGTCGGGGGGCAAGGAGAGCAGTACTTC. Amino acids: CATSREVGGQGEQYF.

CDR3 protein: CASSYSTAVRGYTF. As DNA, the CDR3 is TGTGCCAGCAGTTACTCGACAGCCGTGCGAGGCTACACCTTC. The V and J genes are TRBV6-5 and TRBJ1-2; the D gene is possibly TRBD1 (5 bases). The CDR3 has 14 residues. CDR1 is MNHEY, CDR2 SVGAGI, per germline. V dropped 0 bases and J dropped 8 bases, with 13 bases sitting between them.